This T cell receptor beta chain derives from a study of blood T cell repertoires in COVID-19. The trim removed 0 bases at V and 7 bases at J, leaving 11 bases unmatched. CDR3 size: 15 residues. Germline lookup yields CDR1 GTSNPN and CDR2 SVGIG (reference sequence). Measured with immunoSEQ multiplex PCR; TCRdb has only the in-frame clones, and not every one. The repertoire holds 130,000 to 150,000 clones, with about 87% as singletons. The sample comprised peripheral blood. This sequence originates from a man in his forties or fifties who had recovered from COVID-19. The V call is TRBV30, the J call TRBJ2-7; 8 bases fit TRBD1. CDR3 nucleotide sequence: TGTGCCTGGAGTGTACGGACAGGGTGGGATAGGGAGCAGTACTTC. Translated, it gives CAWSVRTGWDREQYF.